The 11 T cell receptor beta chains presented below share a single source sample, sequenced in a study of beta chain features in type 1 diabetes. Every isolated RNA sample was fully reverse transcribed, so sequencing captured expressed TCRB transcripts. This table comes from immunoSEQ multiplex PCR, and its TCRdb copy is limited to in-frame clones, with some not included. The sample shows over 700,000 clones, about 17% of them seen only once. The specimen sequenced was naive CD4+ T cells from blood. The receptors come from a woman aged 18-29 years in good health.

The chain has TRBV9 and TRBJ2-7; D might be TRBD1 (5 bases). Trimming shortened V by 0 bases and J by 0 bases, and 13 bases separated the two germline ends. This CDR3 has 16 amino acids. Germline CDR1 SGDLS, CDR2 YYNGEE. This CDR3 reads CASSVGGATVSYEQYF. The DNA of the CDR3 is TGTGCCAGCAGCGTAGGGGGCGCGACAGTCTCCTACGAGCAGTACTTC.

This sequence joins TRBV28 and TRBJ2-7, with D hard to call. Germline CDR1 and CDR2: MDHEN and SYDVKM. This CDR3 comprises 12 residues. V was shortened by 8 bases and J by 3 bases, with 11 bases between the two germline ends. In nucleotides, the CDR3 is TGTGCCAGCTACTCAAGAATCTACGAGCAGTACTTC. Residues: CASYSRIYEQYF.

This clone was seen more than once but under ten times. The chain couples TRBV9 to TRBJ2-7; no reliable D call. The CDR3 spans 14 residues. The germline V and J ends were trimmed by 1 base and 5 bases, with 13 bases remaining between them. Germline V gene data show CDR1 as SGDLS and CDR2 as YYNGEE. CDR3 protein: CASSVSPLSDEQYF. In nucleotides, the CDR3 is TGTGCCAGCAGCGTAAGCCCCCTATCGGACGAGCAGTACTTC.

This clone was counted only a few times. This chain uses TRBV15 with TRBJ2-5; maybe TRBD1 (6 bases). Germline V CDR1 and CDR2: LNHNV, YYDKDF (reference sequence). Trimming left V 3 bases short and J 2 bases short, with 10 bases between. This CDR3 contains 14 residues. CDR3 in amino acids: CATSSGTRQETQYF. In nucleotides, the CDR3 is TGTGCCACCAGCAGCGGGACAAGACAAGAGACCCAGTACTTC. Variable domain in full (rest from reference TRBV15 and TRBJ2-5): DAMVIQNPRYQVTQFGKPVTLSCSQTLNHNVMYWYQQKSSQAPKLLFHYYDKDFNNEADTPDNFQSRRPNTSFCFLDIRSPGLGDTAMYLCATSSGTRQETQYFGPGTRLLVL.

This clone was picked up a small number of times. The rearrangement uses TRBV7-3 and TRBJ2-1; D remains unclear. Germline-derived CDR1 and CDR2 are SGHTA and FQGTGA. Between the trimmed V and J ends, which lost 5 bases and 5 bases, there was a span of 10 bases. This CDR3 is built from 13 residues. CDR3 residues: CASSRDPNNEQFF. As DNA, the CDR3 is TGTGCCAGCAGCCGAGACCCTAACAATGAGCAGTTCTTC.

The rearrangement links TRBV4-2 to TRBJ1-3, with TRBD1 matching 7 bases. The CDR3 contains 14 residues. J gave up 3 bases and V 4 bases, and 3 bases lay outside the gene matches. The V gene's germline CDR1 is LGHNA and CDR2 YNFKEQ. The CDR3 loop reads CASSPTGVGNTIYF. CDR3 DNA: TGTGCCAGCAGCCCAACAGGGGTTGGAAACACCATATATTTT.

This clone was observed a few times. CDR3 region: CASMSGDEQYF. CDR3 nucleotide sequence: TGTGCCAGCATGTCTGGAGACGAGCAGTACTTC. The rearrangement links TRBV27 to TRBJ2-7; D is unresolved. CDR1 MNHEY and CDR2 SMNVEV come from the germline V gene (reference sequence). With 7 bases removed from V and 5 bases from J, the gap between germline ends came to 9 bases. This CDR3 has 11 residues.

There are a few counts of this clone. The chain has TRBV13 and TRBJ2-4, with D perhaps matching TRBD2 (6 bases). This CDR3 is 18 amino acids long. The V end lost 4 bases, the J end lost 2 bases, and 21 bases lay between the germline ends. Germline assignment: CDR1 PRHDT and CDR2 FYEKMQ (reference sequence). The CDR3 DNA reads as TGTGCCAGCAGCTCCGGCCCCCGTAACGGGGGATCCAAAAACATTCAGTACTTC. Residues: CASSSGPRNGGSKNIQYF.

In DNA, the CDR3 is TGTGCCAGCAGCATCGGGACTCCACGAGGTTCCGAGCAGTACTTC. Its translation is CASSIGTPRGSEQYF. This chain links TRBV7-9 with TRBJ2-7; a weak D match, TRBD2 (6 bases). In germline, CDR1 is SEHNR, CDR2 FQNEAQ (reference sequence). The CDR3 is 15 amino acids. Between the trimmed V and J ends, which lost 5 bases and 6 bases, there was a span of 20 bases.

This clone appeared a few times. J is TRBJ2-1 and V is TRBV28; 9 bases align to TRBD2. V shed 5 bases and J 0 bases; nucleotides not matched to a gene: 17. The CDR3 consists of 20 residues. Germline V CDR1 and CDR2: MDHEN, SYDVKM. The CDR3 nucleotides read TGTGCCAGCAGTCTTTCTAGCGGGGTTAGTTGGTTTAGCTCCTACAATGAGCAGTTCTTC. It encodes CASSLSSGVSWFSSYNEQFF.

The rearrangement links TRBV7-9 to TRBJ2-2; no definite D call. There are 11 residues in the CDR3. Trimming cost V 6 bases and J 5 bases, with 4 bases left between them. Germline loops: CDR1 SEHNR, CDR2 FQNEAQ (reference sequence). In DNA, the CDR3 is TGTGCCAGCAGACAGACCGGGGAGCTGTTTTTT. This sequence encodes CASRQTGELFF.